Sequencing of this T cell receptor (beta chain) was carried out in a study of cytomegalovirus exposure and HLA in healthy donors. The PCR made use of 60 Vbeta and 13 Jbeta primers. In the authors' methods: Later analysis identified tens of millions of unique TCR beta chains, 8.5 million to 13 million shared. TCRdb keeps only in-frame clones here, not all; method: immunoSEQ multiplex PCR. The V and J calls and clone size are taken from that table; D and trimming were inferred from the DNA. The table has around 100,000 clones, around four fifths seen once. About this clone: Its target is unknown.

Per germline, CDR1 MNHEY and CDR2 SMNVEV (reference sequence). CDR3 length: 14 amino acids. Trimming left V 3 bases short and J 4 bases short, with 13 bases between. Study results and caveats: Analysis was carried out at a later point, and it linked a missense DCLRE1C variant to TCR beta V- and J-gene trimming. What a later analysis reportedly showed was that an Asian-associated ancestry cluster had fewer N-insertions than the roughly 720-donor mean.

This chain links TRBV27 with TRBJ2-7; tentatively, D is TRBD2 (6 bases). Sequenced input: PBMCs. The sequence was collected from a male donor in good health and CMV-seropositive. The CDR3 sequence: CASSFSAGLYEQYF. CDR3 nucleotide sequence: TGTGCCAGCAGTTTTTCAGCGGGCCTTTACGAGCAGTACTTC.